This TCR beta chain was documented in a study of CD8+ T cells in alopecia areata. Overall study: After 6 to 18 months of tofacitinib, follow-up continued 6 months off drug. General study results and limits: Resident alphabeta T cells of normal skin are also sequenced in scalp samples.

CDR1 is LNHDA and CDR2 is SQIVND in the germline V gene (reference sequence). CDR3 length equals 14 residues. With 3 bases removed from V and 5 bases from J, the gap between germline ends came to 11 bases. With regard to this clone: Its antigen is still unknown.

Lesional scalp punch biopsies and peripheral blood were collected from alopecia areata patients. PBMCs were stained for CD3, CD4 and CD8, and CD4+ and CD8+ T cells were sorted. Extraction and reverse transcription of RNA yielded cDNA as the sequencing template. The repertoire was sequenced with immunoSEQ multiplex PCR; TCRdb's copy has only in-frame clones and lacks some. The sample lists 80,000 to 100,000 clones; 40% to 55% were seen once. Sequencing input: CD4+ T cells sorted from blood. The TCR comes from a human donor with alopecia areata. V and J are TRBV19 and TRBJ2-1; possible D gene TRBD2, 5 bases. CDR3: CASSINPGNNEQFF. In nucleotides, the CDR3 is TGTGCCAGTAGTATCAATCCCGGGAACAATGAGCAGTTCTTC.